This T cell receptor beta chain was sequenced in a study of tumour-infiltrating T cells in Burkitt lymphoma. Study-level information: Overall and progression-free survival were predicted by productive clonality.

Unmatched junction bases numbered 5, after V lost 5 bases and J lost 2 bases. From germline, CDR1 is SEHNR and CDR2 FQNEAQ (reference sequence). There are 14 residues in the CDR3. Some clones are missing from TCRdb's copy, which holds only in-frame ones; the method was immunoSEQ multiplex PCR. The top ten clones hold roughly 13% of a sample with thousands of clones, about 86% of them seen once. This clone was observed once. The clonotype comes from a human donor with diffuse large B-cell lymphoma. Some clones in this sample may be carry-over from other donors' samples. The chain joins TRBV7-9 to TRBJ2-7, with TRBD1 identical over 8 bases. The source material was tumor tissue. The chain's CDR3 is CASSTSQGAYEQYF. In DNA, the CDR3 is TGTGCCAGCAGCACATCACAGGGGGCCTACGAGCAGTACTTC. Complete variable domain (other parts from reference TRBV7-9 and TRBJ2-7): DTGVSQNPRHKITKRGQNVTFRCDPISEHNRLYWYRQTLGQGPEFLTYFQNEAQLEKSRLLSDRFSAERPKGSFSTLEIQRTEQGDSAMYLCASSTSQGAYEQYFGPGTRLTVT.